This T cell receptor (beta chain) was obtained from a study of blood T cell repertoires in COVID-19. The method was immunoSEQ multiplex PCR; TCRdb's version includes in-frame clones alone and lacks a portion of them. The data hold about 400,000 clones, with around nine tenths observed a single time. The length of the CDR3 is 15 residues. The germline V gene has CDR1 KGHDR and CDR2 SFDVKD. V lost 3 bases and J 4 bases, leaving 13 bases between the germline ends. This chain connects TRBV24-1 to TRBJ2-3; a weak D match, TRBD2 (6 bases). The TCR comes from a human donor in a cohort sampled during active COVID-19. Sequencing was done on a sample of peripheral blood. The CDR3 loop reads CATSDQTSNADTQYF. CDR3 nucleotides: TGTGCCACCAGTGATCAGACTAGTAACGCAGATACGCAGTATTTT.